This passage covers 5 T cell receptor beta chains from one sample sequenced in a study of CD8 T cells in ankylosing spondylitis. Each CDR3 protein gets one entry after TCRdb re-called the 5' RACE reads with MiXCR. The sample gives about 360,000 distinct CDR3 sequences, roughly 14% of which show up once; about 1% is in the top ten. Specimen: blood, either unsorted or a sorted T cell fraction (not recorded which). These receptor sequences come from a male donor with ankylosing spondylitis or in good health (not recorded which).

CDR3 sequence: CSVQAGVSNQPQHF. For the CDR3, the DNA is TGCAGTGTCCAGGCGGGAGTTAGCAATCAGCCCCAGCATTTT. V gene TRBV20-1 combines with J gene TRBJ1-5, with D hard to call. There are 14 residues in the CDR3. V was cut by 7 bases and J by 0 bases, with 13 bases left in between. The V gene's germline CDR1 is DFQATT and CDR2 SNEGSKA (reference sequence).

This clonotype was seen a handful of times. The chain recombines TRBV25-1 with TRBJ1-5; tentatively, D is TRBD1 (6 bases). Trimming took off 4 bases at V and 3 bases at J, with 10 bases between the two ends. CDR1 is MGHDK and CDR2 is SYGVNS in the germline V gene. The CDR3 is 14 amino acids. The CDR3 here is CASSGAGDNQPQHF. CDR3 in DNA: TGTGCCAGCAGTGGGGCAGGGGACAATCAGCCCCAGCATTTT.

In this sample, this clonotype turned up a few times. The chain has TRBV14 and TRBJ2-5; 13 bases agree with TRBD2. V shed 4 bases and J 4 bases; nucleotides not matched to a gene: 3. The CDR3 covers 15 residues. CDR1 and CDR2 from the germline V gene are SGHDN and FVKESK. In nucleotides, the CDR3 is TGTGCCAGCAGCCGCGGACTAGCGGGAGCAGAGACCCAGTACTTC. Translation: CASSRGLAGAETQYF.

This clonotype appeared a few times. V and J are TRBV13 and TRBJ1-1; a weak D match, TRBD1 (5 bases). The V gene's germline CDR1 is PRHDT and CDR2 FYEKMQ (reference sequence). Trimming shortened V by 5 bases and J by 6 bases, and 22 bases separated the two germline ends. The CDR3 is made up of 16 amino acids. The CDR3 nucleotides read TGTGCCAGCAGCCCTCCGGGGGTCAGGGTTGGGGCTGAAGCTTTCTTT. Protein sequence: CASSPPGVRVGAEAFF.

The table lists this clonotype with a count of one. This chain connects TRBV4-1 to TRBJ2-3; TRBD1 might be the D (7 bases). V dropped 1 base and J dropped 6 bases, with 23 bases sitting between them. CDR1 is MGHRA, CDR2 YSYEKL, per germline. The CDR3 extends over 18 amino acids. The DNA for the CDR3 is TGCGCCAGCAGCCAAGGCGGGGCTAGACAGGGTTTTGGGGATACGCAGTATTTT. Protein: CASSQGGARQGFGDTQYF.